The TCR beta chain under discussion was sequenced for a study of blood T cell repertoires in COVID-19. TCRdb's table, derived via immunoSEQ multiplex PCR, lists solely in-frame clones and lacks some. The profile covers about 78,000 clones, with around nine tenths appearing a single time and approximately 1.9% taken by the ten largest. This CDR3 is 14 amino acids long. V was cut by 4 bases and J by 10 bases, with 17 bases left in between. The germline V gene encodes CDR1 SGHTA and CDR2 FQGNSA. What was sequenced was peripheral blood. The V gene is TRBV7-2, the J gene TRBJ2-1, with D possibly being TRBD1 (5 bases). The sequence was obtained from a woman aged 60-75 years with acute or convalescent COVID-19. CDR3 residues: CASSSQVIPGEQFF. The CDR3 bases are TGTGCCAGCAGCTCCCAGGTCATCCCAGGGGAGCAGTTCTTC.